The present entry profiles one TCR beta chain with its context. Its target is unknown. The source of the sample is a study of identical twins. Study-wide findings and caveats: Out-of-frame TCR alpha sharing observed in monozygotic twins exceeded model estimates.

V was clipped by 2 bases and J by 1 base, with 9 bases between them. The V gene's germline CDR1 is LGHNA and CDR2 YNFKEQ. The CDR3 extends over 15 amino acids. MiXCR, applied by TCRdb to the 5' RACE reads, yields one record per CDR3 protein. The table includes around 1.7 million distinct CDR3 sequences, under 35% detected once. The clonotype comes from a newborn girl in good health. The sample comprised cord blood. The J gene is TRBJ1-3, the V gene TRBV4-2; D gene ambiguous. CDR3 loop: CASSQRQGSGNTIYF. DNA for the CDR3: TGTGCCAGCAGCCAACGCCAAGGGTCTGGAAACACCATATATTTT.